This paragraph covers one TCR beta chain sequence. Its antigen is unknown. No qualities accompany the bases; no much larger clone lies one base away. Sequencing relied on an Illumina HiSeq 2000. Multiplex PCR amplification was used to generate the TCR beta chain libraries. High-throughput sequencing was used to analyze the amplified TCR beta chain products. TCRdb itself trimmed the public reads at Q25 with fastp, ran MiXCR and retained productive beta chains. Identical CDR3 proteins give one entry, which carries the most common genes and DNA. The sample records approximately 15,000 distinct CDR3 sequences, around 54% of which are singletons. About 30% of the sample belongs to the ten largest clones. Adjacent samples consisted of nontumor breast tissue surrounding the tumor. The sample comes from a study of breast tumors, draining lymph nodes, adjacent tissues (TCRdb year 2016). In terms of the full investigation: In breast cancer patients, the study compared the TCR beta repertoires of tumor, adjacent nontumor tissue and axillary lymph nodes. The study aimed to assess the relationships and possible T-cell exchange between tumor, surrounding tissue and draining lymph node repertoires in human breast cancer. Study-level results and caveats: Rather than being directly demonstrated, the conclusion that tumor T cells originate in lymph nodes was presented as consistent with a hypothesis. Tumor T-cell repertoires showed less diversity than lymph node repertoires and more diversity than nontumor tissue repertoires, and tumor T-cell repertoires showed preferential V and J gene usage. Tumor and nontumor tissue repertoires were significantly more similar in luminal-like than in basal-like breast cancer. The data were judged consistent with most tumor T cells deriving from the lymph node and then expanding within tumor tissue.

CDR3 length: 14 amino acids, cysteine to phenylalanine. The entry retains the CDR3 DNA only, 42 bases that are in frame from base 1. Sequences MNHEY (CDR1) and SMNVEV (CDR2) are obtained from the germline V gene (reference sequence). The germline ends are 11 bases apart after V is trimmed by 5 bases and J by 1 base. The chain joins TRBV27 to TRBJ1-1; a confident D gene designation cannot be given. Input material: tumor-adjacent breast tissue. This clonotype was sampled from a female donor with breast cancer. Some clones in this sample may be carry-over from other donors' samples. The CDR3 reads CASSPSKANTEAFF. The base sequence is TGTGCCAGCAGTCCCAGTAAGGCGAACACTGAAGCTTTCTTT.